The 22 T cell receptor beta chains reported below all come from one sample, sequenced in a study of T cells in Graves' hyperthyroidism and ophthalmopathy. RNA transcripts yielded amplified TCR beta CDR3 regions. The HTBI primer set served for first-round RT-PCR of the TCR CDR3. From the multiplex PCR reads, TCRdb called clonotypes with MiXCR, one entry per CDR3 protein. Among 450,000 to 500,000 distinct CDR3 sequences, approximately 23% were seen once, and the ten largest hold under 55%. Input material: blood. These receptors were obtained from a woman in her sixties or seventies with Graves' ophthalmopathy.

This clonotype was detected ten times or more. CDR3 sequence (DNA): TGTGCCAGCAGCACCCGGCCTCCCTACGAGCAGTACTTC. This sequence encodes CASSTRPPYEQYF. The rearrangement joins TRBV7-2 to TRBJ2-7; D gene uncertain. The CDR3 is made up of 13 amino acids. V dropped 5 bases and J dropped 2 bases, with 10 bases sitting between them. Per the germline V gene, CDR1 is SGHTA and CDR2 is FQGNSA.

The V gene is TRBV6-1, the J gene TRBJ2-7, with 9 bases aligning to TRBD1. With 10 bases clipped from V and 3 bases from J, the junction kept 7 bases outside the gene matches. CDR3 size: 13 residues. Germline V gives CDR1 MNHNS, CDR2 SASEGT. The DNA of the CDR3 is TGTGCCACCCTACAGGGGGCAAGCTACGAGCAGTACTTC. Translation: CATLQGASYEQYF.

The CDR3 here is CASSGQPGDEKLFF. The CDR3 bases are TGCGCCAGCTCCGGGCAGCCTGGCGATGAAAAACTGTTTTTT. This chain links TRBV5-1 with TRBJ1-4; D gene ambiguous. CDR3 length: 14 amino acids. Trimming took 7 bases from V and 6 from J, leaving 16 bases between them. CDR1 is SGHRS, CDR2 YFSETQ, per germline.

This clonotype has a handful of counts. This chain connects TRBV5-1 to TRBJ2-1; 12 nucleotides line up with TRBD2. Germline trimming cut 4 bases from V and 7 bases from J; bases unmatched to any gene: 6. The CDR3 runs 15 residues. Looked up from germline, CDR1 is SGHRS and CDR2 is YFSETQ. In DNA, the CDR3 is TGCGCCAGCAGCACACTAGCGGGAGGTGTAAATGAGCAGTTCTTC. It encodes CASSTLAGGVNEQFF. The full variable domain, rest sourced from reference TRBV5-1 and TRBJ2-1, is KAGVTQTPRYLIKTRGQQVTLSCSPISGHRSVSWYQQTPGQGLQFLFEYFSETQRNKGNFPGRFSGRQFSNSRSEMNVSTLELGDSALYLCASSTLAGGVNEQFFGPGTRLTVL.

The table lists this clonotype with a few counts. The chain is built from TRBV20-1 and TRBJ2-7; TRBD2 matches at 9 bases. This CDR3 has 15 amino acids. Germline CDR1 is DFQATT and CDR2 is SNEGSKA (reference sequence). Trimming took 2 bases from V and 3 from J; bases not matched to a gene: 8. The CDR3 sequence is CSARPMTSGHYEQYF. The DNA of the CDR3 is TGCAGTGCTAGACCCATGACTAGCGGACACTACGAGCAGTACTTC.

This clonotype came up many times. V gene TRBV12-3 or TRBV12-4 combines with J gene TRBJ2-1, with D hard to call. V shed 3 bases and J shed 5 bases, with 8 bases lying between them. CDR3 length: 13 amino acids. The CDR3 is CASSFVGNNEQFF. For the CDR3, the DNA is TGTGCCAGCAGTTTTGTCGGAAACAATGAGCAGTTCTTC.

The genes are TRBV9 and TRBJ2-7; TRBD2 matches 9 bases. The CDR3 totals 15 residues. The V segment lost 2 bases and the J segment 2 bases; nucleotides outside the gene matches: 5. The germline V gene encodes CDR1 SGDLS and CDR2 YYNGEE. For the CDR3, the DNA is TGTGCCAGCAGCGTCGAGGCGGGAGGGCCCTACGAGCAGTACTTC. Its translation is CASSVEAGGPYEQYF. The full variable domain, its missing parts supplied by reference TRBV9 and TRBJ2-7, is DSGVTQTPKHLITATGQRVTLRCSPRSGDLSVYWYQQSLDQGLQFLIQYYNGEERAKGNILERFSAQQFPDLHSELNLSSLELGDSALYFCASSVEAGGPYEQYFGPGTRLTVT.

This chain joins TRBV5-6 and TRBJ2-3; 7 positions agree with TRBD2. Trimming took 1 base from V and 3 from J; bases not matched to a gene: 5. Germline V gene lookup returns CDR1 SGHDT and CDR2 YYEEEE. This CDR3 contains 15 residues. In nucleotides, the CDR3 is TGTGCCAGCAGCTTGATTGGGGGGGGTACAGATACGCAGTATTTT. It codes for CASSLIGGGTDTQYF.

This clonotype was picked up many times. The chain has TRBV6-1 and TRBJ1-1; no reliable D call. The CDR3 has 11 amino acids. V lost 10 bases and J 1 base, leaving 7 bases between the germline ends. The germline V gene has CDR1 MNHNS and CDR2 SASEGT. The CDR3 bases are TGTGCCACTCGGGAGAACACTGAAGCTTTCTTT. Residues: CATRENTEAFF.

The chain carries TRBV15 and TRBJ2-2; TRBD2 matches at 9 bases. Germline CDR1 and CDR2: LNHNV and YYDKDF (reference sequence). The CDR3 contains 18 residues. J gave up 4 bases and V 1 base, and 10 bases lay outside the gene matches. The DNA for the CDR3 is TGTGCCACCAGCAGAGGTGCTAGCGGGGCAAAGGGCACCGGGGAGCTGTTTTTT. Translated, it gives CATSRGASGAKGTGELFF.

Ten or more counts support this clonotype. This rearrangement joins TRBV28 to TRBJ2-7, with 10 bases identical to TRBD2. There are 15 residues in the CDR3. V shed 6 bases, J shed 1 base, and the junction held 6 bases outside the gene matches. Germline loops: CDR1 MDHEN, CDR2 SYDVKM. In DNA form, the CDR3 reads TGTGCCAGCAGCCCCCCTAGCGGGAGTTCCTACGAGCAGTACTTC. Protein product: CASSPPSGSSYEQYF.

The chain uses TRBV20-1 and TRBJ2-7; TRBD1 matches at 10 bases. Germline CDR1 is DFQATT and CDR2 is SNEGSKA (reference sequence). The CDR3 covers 14 residues. V was clipped by 6 bases and J by 3 bases; unmatched bases: 8. CDR3 in DNA: TGCAGTGCAGAGACAGGGGGCGAGGTCTACGAGCAGTACTTC. Protein: CSAETGGEVYEQYF.

This clonotype was detected many times. In nucleotides, the CDR3 is TGCGCCAGCAGCTTGGCCGAGTCGGCGGCTGAGCAGTTCTTC. This encodes CASSLAESAAEQFF. The rearrangement joins TRBV5-1 to TRBJ2-1, with D uncertain. V was shortened by 0 bases and J by 9 bases, with 13 bases between the two germline ends. The germline V gene encodes CDR1 SGHRS and CDR2 YFSETQ. The CDR3 covers 14 residues. Combining the CDR3 with reference TRBV5-1 and TRBJ2-1 gives the whole variable domain KAGVTQTPRYLIKTRGQQVTLSCSPISGHRSVSWYQQTPGQGLQFLFEYFSETQRNKGNFPGRFSGRQFSNSRSEMNVSTLELGDSALYLCASSLAESAAEQFFGPGTRLTVL.

The chain recombines TRBV7-2 with TRBJ2-2; the D gene is possibly TRBD2 (6 bases). Germline V CDR1 and CDR2: SGHTA, FQGNSA. V shed 5 bases and J shed 2 bases, with 15 bases lying between them. CDR3 length: 16 amino acids. CDR3 DNA: TGTGCCAGCAGCCAGTCGGGACTTGCAAACACCGGGGAGCTGTTTTTT. Its translation is CASSQSGLANTGELFF.

Worth noting for this clonotype: A read error may account for a junction end that differs from germline. The chain recombines TRBV11-2 with TRBJ2-2, with D perhaps TRBD2 (5 bases). Germline assignment: CDR1 SGHAT and CDR2 FQNNGV. The CDR3 has 18 residues. The CDR3 loop reads CASSLGELETENTRELFF. The CDR3 DNA reads as TGTGCCAGCAGCTTAGGGGAGTTAGAGACCGAAAACACCAGGGAGCTGTTTTTT.

In this sample, this clonotype turned up many times. The chain is built from TRBV2 and TRBJ2-7; weak D call: TRBD1 (6 bases). With 4 bases removed from V and 7 bases from J, the gap between germline ends came to 17 bases. The CDR3 is 14 residues long. Looked up from germline, CDR1 is SNHLY and CDR2 is FYNNEI. The CDR3 region has the DNA TGTGCCAGCAGTGCCGGGACACTCGCTAGGGAGCAGTACTTC. Translation: CASSAGTLAREQYF.

V is TRBV28 and J is TRBJ1-1; D remains unclear. CDR1 is MDHEN, CDR2 SYDVKM, per germline. V was trimmed by 3 bases and J by 10 bases, leaving 12 bases between them. The CDR3 runs 12 residues. CDR3 region: CASSFRTRAAFF. The CDR3 nucleotides are TGTGCCAGCAGTTTCCGAACAAGGGCAGCTTTCTTT.

The rearrangement joins TRBV10-3 to TRBJ2-2; 10 nucleotides match TRBD2. The V segment lost 4 bases and the J segment 6 bases; nucleotides outside the gene matches: 5. This CDR3 has 15 residues. Per germline, CDR1 ENHRY and CDR2 SYGVKD. The CDR3 DNA reads TGTGCCATCAGTGTAGCGGGAGGCAGTGCCGGGGAGCTGTTTTTT. This gives the protein CAISVAGGSAGELFF.

This clonotype has a single count. A much bigger clone sits one base away, suggesting this may be a read error. The gene calls are TRBV28 and TRBJ1-2; D is ambiguous. CDR1 is MDHEN and CDR2 is SYDVKM in the germline V gene. Deletions cut 6 bases from V and 6 bases from J, with 14 bases between. This CDR3 is built from 13 residues. CDR3 sequence reads: CASSQAIVNGYTF. The DNA of the CDR3 is TGTGCCAGCAGCCAAGCCATCGTGAATGGCTACACCTTC.

This clonotype came up a few times. This chain's CDR3 is CAWRREEQYF. CDR3 sequence (DNA): TGTGCCTGGAGAAGGGAGGAGCAGTACTTC. The chain couples TRBV30 to TRBJ2-7; TRBD2 is a possible D gene (5 bases). Germline V gene sequence: CDR1 GTSNPN, CDR2 SVGIG (reference sequence). The CDR3 totals 10 residues. Trimming removed 3 bases from V and 7 bases from J, with 7 bases in between.

This clonotype was detected ten times or more. The rearrangement links TRBV11-2 to TRBJ2-3, with no clear D. Trimming cost V 1 base and J 4 bases, with 9 bases left between them. CDR1 and CDR2 (germline): SGHAT, FQNNGV. The CDR3 consists of 14 residues. The CDR3 coding sequence is TGTGCCAGCAGCTTAGCCCGTAGGGCAGATACGCAGTATTTT. Residues: CASSLARRADTQYF.

The chain employs TRBV4-1 and TRBJ1-1; no definite D call. The CDR3 loop spans 15 amino acids. V shed 1 base and J shed 0 bases, with 9 bases lying between them. Germline assignment: CDR1 MGHRA and CDR2 YSYEKL. CDR3 region: CASSQVSGMNTEAFF. CDR3 DNA sequence: TGCGCCAGCAGCCAAGTCTCGGGTATGAACACTGAAGCTTTCTTT.